Included here is one T cell receptor (beta chain) sequence, with context. Its antigen is unidentified. This may arise from a read error, as a much more abundant clone is one base away. The data were taken from a study of T cell repertoires in cytomegalovirus infection. Overall study context: Matching HLA type and CMV infection were both indicated by public TCR beta signatures.

Germline loops: CDR1 SSHAT, CDR2 FNYEAQ (reference sequence). This CDR3 region has 13 residues. MiXCR was run by TCRdb on the reads, yielding one entry per CDR3 protein. The sample has around 630,000 distinct CDR3 sequences; approximately 24% are singletons. Findings and caveats of the study: Frequencies of public TCR beta families were cumulated, and this identified carriers of CMV plus the relevant HLA. CMV-specific HLA-C-restricted TCR beta clonotypes dominated the ex vivo response.

The chain recombines TRBV7-7 with TRBJ2-5; D is perhaps TRBD2 (6 bases). Input material: CD8+ T cells from PBMCs. This sequence was found in a human donor in good health (CMV status not recorded). Some clones in this sample may be carry-over from other donors' samples. This CDR3 reads CTSSIRQFETQYF. CDR3 DNA: TGTACTAGCAGCATAAGACAGTTCGAGACCCAGTACTTC.